These 12 T cell receptor beta chains came from one sample sequenced in a study of vaccination effects on CD4 cells after COVID-19. These receptors' antigens are unknown. The repertoire was sequenced with immunoSEQ multiplex PCR; TCRdb's copy has only in-frame clones and lacks some. The table records 70,000 to 95,000 clones, around 74% of them present only once. The ViraFEST assay expanded antigen-specific CD4+ T cells with viral peptide pools before sequencing. Following culture for approximately ten days, CD4+ T cells were isolated. The source material was CD4+ T cells from PBMCs cultured with HCoV-229E spike peptides, sampled before COVID-19 vaccination. The receptors shown here come from a human donor who received a COVID-19 vaccine.

The chain uses TRBV18 and TRBJ1-4; 7 bases match TRBD1. The CDR3 spans 17 residues. Trimming removed 0 bases from V and 7 bases from J; junction bases left unmatched: 11. Germline V gene sequence: CDR1 KGHSH, CDR2 LQKENI. The CDR3 is CASSPPKGTGTAEKLFF. In DNA, the CDR3 is TGTGCCAGCTCACCACCTAAGGGGACCGGGACAGCTGAAAAACTGTTTTTT.

The chain combines TRBV5-1 with TRBJ2-3, with D possibly being TRBD1 (6 bases). The CDR3 is 16 residues long. With 2 bases removed from V and 5 bases from J, the gap between germline ends came to 18 bases. CDR1 and CDR2 from the germline V gene are SGHRS and YFSETQ. For the CDR3, the DNA is TGCGCCAGCAGCTTCGGTCTTATGACAGGCGAAGATACGCAGTATTTT. Residues: CASSFGLMTGEDTQYF.

J is TRBJ1-3 and V is TRBV18, with unresolved D. Between the trimmed V and J ends, which lost 3 bases and 0 bases, there was a span of 9 bases. This CDR3 has 15 amino acids. Germline V lookup: CDR1 KGHSH, CDR2 LQKENI. CDR3 sequence reads: CASSPSVDSGNTIYF. The CDR3 DNA sequence: TGTGCCAGCTCACCGTCGGTCGACTCTGGAAACACCATATATTTT.

The V and J genes are TRBV12-3 or TRBV12-4 and TRBJ1-1; D gene uncertain. Deletions cut 4 bases from V and 9 bases from J, with 6 bases between. The CDR3 loop spans 10 amino acids. This CDR3 reads CASSSLKAFF. The CDR3 region has the DNA TGTGCCAGCAGTTCACTTAAAGCTTTCTTT.

This chain uses TRBV5-1 with TRBJ2-3; 9 positions agree with TRBD1. The CDR3 covers 15 residues. Germline V gene sequence: CDR1 SGHRS, CDR2 YFSETQ. V was pared by 2 bases and J by 4 bases, with 5 bases of the junction left unmatched. DNA for the CDR3: TGCGCCAGCAGCTTCGACAGGGGGGGAGCAGATACGCAGTATTTT. The encoded protein is CASSFDRGGADTQYF.

The rearrangement uses TRBV6-5 and TRBJ1-5; TRBD1 might be the D (6 bases). The V end was cut by 5 bases, the J end by 6 bases, with 11 bases between. The length of the CDR3 is 13 residues. Looked up from germline, CDR1 is MNHEY and CDR2 is SVGAGI. CDR3 sequence (DNA): TGTGCCAGCAGTCGGGGGGGCGGTCAGCCCCAGCATTTT. Translation: CASSRGGGQPQHF.

The V call is TRBV18, the J call TRBJ2-1; 7 positions agree with TRBD2. The CDR3 has 16 residues. The V gene's germline CDR1 is KGHSH and CDR2 LQKENI. The trim removed 3 bases at V and 2 bases at J, leaving 7 bases unmatched. CDR3: CASSPPSGGAYNEQFF. CDR3 sequence (DNA): TGTGCCAGCTCACCCCCTAGCGGCGGGGCCTACAATGAGCAGTTCTTC.

The genes are TRBV20-1 and TRBJ1-2; D might be TRBD1 (5 bases). This CDR3 has 14 amino acids. Deletions cut 3 bases from V and 3 bases from J, with 14 bases between. Germline CDR1 is DFQATT and CDR2 is SNEGSKA (reference sequence). The CDR3 here is CSASPGRKDYGYTF. In DNA form, the CDR3 reads TGCAGTGCTAGTCCGGGACGGAAGGACTATGGCTACACCTTC.

This chain uses TRBV6-6 with TRBJ2-7; no clear D. V was trimmed by 6 bases and J by 1 base, leaving 7 bases between them. This CDR3 is built from 12 residues. The germline V gene has CDR1 MNHNY and CDR2 SVGAGI (reference sequence). CDR3 region: CASSPGSYEQYV. In nucleotides, the CDR3 is TGTGCCAGCAGCCCTGGTTCCTACGAGCAGTACGTC.

V and J are TRBV27 and TRBJ1-2; 9 bases align to TRBD1. The V gene end was trimmed by 4 bases and the J gene end by 5 bases; junction bases not matched to a gene: 5. The CDR3 contains 14 residues. Germline V gene sequence: CDR1 MNHEY, CDR2 SMNVEV (reference sequence). Written as DNA, the CDR3 is TGTGCCAGCAGTTACAAACAGGGGGCGTATGGCTACACCTTC. The encoded protein is CASSYKQGAYGYTF.

This chain uses TRBV4-1 with TRBJ1-2; 11 bases are shared with TRBD1. The CDR3 loop spans 16 amino acids. Trimming removed 0 bases from V and 4 bases from J; junction bases left unmatched: 4. The V gene's germline CDR1 is MGHRA and CDR2 YSYEKL. This chain's CDR3 is CASSQDGDRGVYGYTF. CDR3 DNA: TGCGCCAGCAGCCAAGATGGGGACAGGGGGGTCTATGGCTACACCTTC.

J is TRBJ1-2 and V is TRBV2; D is undetermined. The CDR3 totals 19 residues. Germline V lookup: CDR1 SNHLY, CDR2 FYNNEI. The ends were cut back, 3 bases at V and 2 bases at J, with 25 bases in the middle. CDR3 nucleotide sequence: TGTGCCAGCAGTGACGAGTTTCGGTCCTCTCAGTCGCGAAACTATGGCTACACCTTC. Translating gives CASSDEFRSSQSRNYGYTF.